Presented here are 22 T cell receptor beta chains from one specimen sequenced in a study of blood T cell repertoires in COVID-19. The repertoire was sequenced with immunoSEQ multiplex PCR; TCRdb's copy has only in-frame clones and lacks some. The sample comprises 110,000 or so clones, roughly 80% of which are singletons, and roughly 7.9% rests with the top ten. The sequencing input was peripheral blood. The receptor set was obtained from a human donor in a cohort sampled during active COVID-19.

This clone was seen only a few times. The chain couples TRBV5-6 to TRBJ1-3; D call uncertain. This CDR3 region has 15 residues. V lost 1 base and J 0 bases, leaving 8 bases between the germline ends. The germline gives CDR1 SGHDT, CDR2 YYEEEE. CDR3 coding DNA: TGTGCCAGCAGCTTGAGCGGCAGCTCTGGAAACACCATATATTTT. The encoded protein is CASSLSGSSGNTIYF.

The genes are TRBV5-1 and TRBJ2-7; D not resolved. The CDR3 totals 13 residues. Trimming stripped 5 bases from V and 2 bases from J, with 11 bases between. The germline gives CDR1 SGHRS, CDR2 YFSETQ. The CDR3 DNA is TGCGCCAGCAGGAGGAGCGAGACCTACGAGCAGTACTTC. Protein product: CASRRSETYEQYF.

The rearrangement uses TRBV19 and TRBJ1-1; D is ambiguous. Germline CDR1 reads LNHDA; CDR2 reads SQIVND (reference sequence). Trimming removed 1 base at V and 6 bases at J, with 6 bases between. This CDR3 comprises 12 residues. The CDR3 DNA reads TGTGCCAGTAGTATAGGCGGTCCTGAAGCTTTCTTT. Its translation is CASSIGGPEAFF.

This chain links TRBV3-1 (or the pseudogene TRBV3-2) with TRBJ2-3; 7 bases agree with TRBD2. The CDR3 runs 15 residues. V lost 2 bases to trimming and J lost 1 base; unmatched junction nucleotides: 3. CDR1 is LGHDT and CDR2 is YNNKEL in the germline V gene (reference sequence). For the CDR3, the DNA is TGTGCCAGCAGCCAACCGGGGAGGGGCACAGATACGCAGTATTTT. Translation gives CASSQPGRGTDTQYF.

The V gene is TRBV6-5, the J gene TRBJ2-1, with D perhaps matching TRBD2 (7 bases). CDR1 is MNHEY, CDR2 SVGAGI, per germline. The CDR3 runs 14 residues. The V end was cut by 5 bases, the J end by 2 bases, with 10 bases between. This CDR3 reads CASSRGGTYNEQFF. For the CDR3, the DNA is TGTGCCAGCAGTAGGGGGGGTACCTACAATGAGCAGTTCTTC.

The CDR3: CASSAGGRGLSGANVLTF. In DNA form, the CDR3 reads TGTGCCAGCAGCGCTGGAGGCAGGGGGCTCTCTGGGGCCAACGTCCTGACTTTC. The chain is built from TRBV5-6 and TRBJ2-6, with 8 bases aligning to TRBD1. The CDR3 totals 18 residues. Trimming took 4 bases from V and 0 from J; bases not matched to a gene: 9. Germline lookup yields CDR1 SGHDT and CDR2 YYEEEE.

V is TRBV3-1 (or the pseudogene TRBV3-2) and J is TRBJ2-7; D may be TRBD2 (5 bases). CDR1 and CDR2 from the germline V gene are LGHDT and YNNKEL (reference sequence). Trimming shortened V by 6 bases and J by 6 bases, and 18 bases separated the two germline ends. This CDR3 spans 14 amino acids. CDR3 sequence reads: CASRGRGVSSEQYF. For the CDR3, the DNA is TGTGCCAGCAGGGGCCGGGGAGTATCGTCCGAGCAGTACTTC.

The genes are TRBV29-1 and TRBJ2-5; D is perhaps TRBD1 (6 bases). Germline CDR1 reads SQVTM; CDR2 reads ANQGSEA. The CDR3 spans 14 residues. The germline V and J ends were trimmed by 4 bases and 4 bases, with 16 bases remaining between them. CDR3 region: CSVGQGLSGETQYF. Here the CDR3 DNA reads TGCAGCGTTGGGCAGGGGTTGAGTGGAGAGACCCAGTACTTC.

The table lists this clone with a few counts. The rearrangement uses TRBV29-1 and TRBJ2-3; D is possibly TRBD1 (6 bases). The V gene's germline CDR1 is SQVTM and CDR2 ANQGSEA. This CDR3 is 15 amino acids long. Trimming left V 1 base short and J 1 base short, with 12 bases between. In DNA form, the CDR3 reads TGCAGCGTTGAAGGGGGGCGTTGGGGCACAGATACGCAGTATTTT. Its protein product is CSVEGGRWGTDTQYF.

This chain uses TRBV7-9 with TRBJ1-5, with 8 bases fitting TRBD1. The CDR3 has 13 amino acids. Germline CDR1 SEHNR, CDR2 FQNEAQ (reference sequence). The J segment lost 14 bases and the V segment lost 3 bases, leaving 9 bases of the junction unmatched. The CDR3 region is CASSLGPGQAEHF. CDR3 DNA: TGTGCCAGCAGCTTGGGGCCGGGACAGGCAGAGCATTTT.

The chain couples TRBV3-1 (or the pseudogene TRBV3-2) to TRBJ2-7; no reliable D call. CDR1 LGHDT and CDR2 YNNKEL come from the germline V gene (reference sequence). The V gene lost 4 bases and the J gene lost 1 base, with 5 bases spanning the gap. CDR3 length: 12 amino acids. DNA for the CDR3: TGTGCCAGCAGCCGACTTTCCTACGAGCAGTACTTC. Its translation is CASSRLSYEQYF.

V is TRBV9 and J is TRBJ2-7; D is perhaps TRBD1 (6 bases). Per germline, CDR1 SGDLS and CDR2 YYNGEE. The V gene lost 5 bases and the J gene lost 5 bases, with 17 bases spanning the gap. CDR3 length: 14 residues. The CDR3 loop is CASSLFGGGDEQYF. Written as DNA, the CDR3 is TGTGCCAGCAGTCTTTTTGGGGGCGGAGACGAGCAGTACTTC.

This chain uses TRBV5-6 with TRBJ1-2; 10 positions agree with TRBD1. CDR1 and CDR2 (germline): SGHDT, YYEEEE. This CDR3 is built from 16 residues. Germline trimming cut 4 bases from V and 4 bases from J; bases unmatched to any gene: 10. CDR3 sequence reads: CASSAGLDRGIYGYTF. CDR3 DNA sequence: TGTGCCAGCAGCGCCGGTTTGGACAGGGGGATCTATGGCTACACCTTC.

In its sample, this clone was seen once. The CDR3 region is CASSSGLTTEAFF. The DNA of the CDR3 is TGTGCCAGCAGCTCCGGACTGACCACTGAAGCTTTCTTT. The gene calls are TRBV6-5 and TRBJ1-1; D gene ambiguous. Trimming removed 6 bases from V and 4 bases from J, with 12 bases in between. CDR3 size: 13 residues. The germline V gene has CDR1 MNHEY and CDR2 SVGAGI.

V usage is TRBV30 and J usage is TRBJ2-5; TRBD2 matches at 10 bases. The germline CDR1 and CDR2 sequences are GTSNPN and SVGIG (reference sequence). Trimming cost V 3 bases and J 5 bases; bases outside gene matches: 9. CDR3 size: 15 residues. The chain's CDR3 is CAWRASGGAGETQYF. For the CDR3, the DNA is TGTGCCTGGAGGGCCAGCGGGGGGGCCGGGGAGACCCAGTACTTC.

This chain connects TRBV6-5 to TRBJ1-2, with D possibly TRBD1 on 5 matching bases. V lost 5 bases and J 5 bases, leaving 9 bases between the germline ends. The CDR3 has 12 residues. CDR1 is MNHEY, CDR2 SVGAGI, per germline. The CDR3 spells CASSTGGYGYTF. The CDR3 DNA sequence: TGTGCCAGCAGTACAGGTGGTTATGGCTACACCTTC.

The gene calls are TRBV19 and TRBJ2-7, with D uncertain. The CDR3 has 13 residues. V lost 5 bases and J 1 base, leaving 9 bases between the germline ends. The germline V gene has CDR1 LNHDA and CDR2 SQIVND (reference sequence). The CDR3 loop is CASSSAPSYEQYF. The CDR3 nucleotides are TGTGCCAGTAGTTCTGCGCCGTCCTACGAGCAGTACTTC. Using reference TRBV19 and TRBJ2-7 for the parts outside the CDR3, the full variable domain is DGGITQSPKYLFRKEGQNVTLSCEQNLNHDAMYWYRQDPGQGLRLIYYSQIVNDFQKGDIAEGYSVSREKKESFPLTVTSAQKNPTAFYLCASSSAPSYEQYFGPGTRLTVT.

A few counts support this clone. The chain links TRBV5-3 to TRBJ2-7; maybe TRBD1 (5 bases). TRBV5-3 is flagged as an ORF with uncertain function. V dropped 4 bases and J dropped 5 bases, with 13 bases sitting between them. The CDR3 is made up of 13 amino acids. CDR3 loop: CARSIQGVHEQYF. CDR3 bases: TGTGCCAGAAGCATCCAGGGTGTCCACGAGCAGTACTTC.

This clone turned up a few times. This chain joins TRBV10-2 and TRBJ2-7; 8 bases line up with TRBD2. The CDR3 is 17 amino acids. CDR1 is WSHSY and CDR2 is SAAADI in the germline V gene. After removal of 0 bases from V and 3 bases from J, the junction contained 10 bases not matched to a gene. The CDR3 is CASSESRPAGALYEQYF. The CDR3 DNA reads TGCGCCAGCAGTGAGTCGAGGCCAGCGGGAGCCCTCTACGAGCAGTACTTC.

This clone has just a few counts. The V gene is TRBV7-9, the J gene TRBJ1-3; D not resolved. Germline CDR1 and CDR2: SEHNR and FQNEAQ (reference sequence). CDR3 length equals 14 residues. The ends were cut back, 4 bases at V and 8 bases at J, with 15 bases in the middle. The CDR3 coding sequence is TGTGCCAGCAGCTCCCACACGAGGTTAGACACCATATATTTT. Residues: CASSSHTRLDTIYF.

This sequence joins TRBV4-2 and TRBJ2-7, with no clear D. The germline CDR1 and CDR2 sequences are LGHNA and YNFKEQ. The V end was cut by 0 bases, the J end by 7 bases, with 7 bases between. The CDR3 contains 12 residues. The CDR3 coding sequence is TGTGCCAGCAGCCAAGATTCGAGGGAGCAGTACTTC. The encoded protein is CASSQDSREQYF.

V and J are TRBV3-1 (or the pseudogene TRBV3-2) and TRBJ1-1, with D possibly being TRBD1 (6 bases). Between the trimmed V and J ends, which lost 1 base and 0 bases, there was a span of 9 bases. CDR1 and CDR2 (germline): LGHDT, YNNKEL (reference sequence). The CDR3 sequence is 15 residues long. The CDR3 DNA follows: TGTGCCAGCAGCCAAGGGACAGCATTGAACACTGAAGCTTTCTTT. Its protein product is CASSQGTALNTEAFF.